This is a list of T cell receptor beta chains from one sample in a study of CD8+CD57+ T cells in acquired aplastic anemia. TCRdb processed the reads anew with MiXCR; each CDR3 protein has one entry. The sample has approximately 150,000 distinct CDR3 sequences, 47% seen once; the top ten hold around 1.1%. The sequenced material came from sorted CD4+, CD8+, or CD8+CD57+ T cells (not recorded which) from PBMCs. These receptors originate from a human donor with aplastic anemia. Each CDR3 is given with its conserved first and last residue. D genes are given only for firm matches. Not every row has a clone size; where given, it reads once, few, many or a size class.

D,size,V,J,length,CDR3,DNA
NA,NA,TRBV24-1,TRBJ1-2,14,CATSDAPGNYGYTF,TGTGCCACCAGTGATGCCCCGGGGAACTATGGCTACACCTTC
NA,NA,TRBV20-1,TRBJ1-1,10,CSARAQQAFF,TGCAGTGCTAGGGCCCAACAAGCTTTCTTT
TRBD2,NA,TRBV7-1,TRBJ2-3,19,CASSSRVASGGLPADAQYF,TGTGCCAGCAGCTCCCGGGTCGCTAGCGGGGGACTACCCGCGGATGCGCAGTATTTT
NA,NA,TRBV2,TRBJ2-1,12,CASSRSWNEQFF,TGTGCCAGCAGTCGTAGTTGGAATGAGCAGTTCTTC
NA,NA,TRBV2,TRBJ1-6,13,CASVARGNSPLHF,TGTGCCAGCGTGGCCAGGGGAAATTCACCCCTCCACTTT
TRBD1,NA,TRBV19,TRBJ1-2,14,CASRGQGTNYGYTF,TGTGCCAGTAGGGGACAGGGAACTAACTATGGCTACACCTTC
NA,many,TRBV4-2,TRBJ1-2,15,CASSQSFDSNYGYTF,TGTGCCAGCAGCCAATCCTTCGACAGTAACTATGGCTACACCTTC
NA,NA,TRBV7-2,TRBJ2-2,12,CASNSRAGELFF,TGTGCCAGCAACTCCCGTGCCGGGGAGCTGTTTTTT
TRBD2,NA,TRBV10-3,TRBJ2-1,16,CASSEAGGGMYNEQFF,TGTGCCAGCAGTGAAGCTGGCGGGGGTATGTACAATGAGCAGTTCTTC
TRBD1,many,TRBV2,TRBJ1-2,15,CASIGGRTGRYGYTF,TGTGCCAGCATCGGGGGTCGGACAGGGAGGTATGGCTACACCTTC
NA,NA,TRBV2,TRBJ2-7,13,CASTLQGVGEQYF,TGTGCCAGCACCCTGCAGGGAGTGGGGGAGCAGTACTTC
TRBD1,many,TRBV7-3,TRBJ2-1,13,CASSLDRDNEQFF,TGTGCCAGCAGCTTAGACAGGGACAATGAGCAGTTCTTC
TRBD1,many,TRBV19,TRBJ1-2,15,CASSSRTGGTYGYTF,TGTGCCAGTAGTTCGCGGACAGGGGGCACCTATGGCTACACCTTC
NA,many,TRBV25-1,TRBJ2-3,18,CASSDLRASRTTTDTQYF,TGTGCCAGCAGTGACCTAAGGGCTAGCCGAACGACCACAGATACGCAGTATTTT
TRBD2,once,TRBV20-1,TRBJ2-1,14,CSARRRESYNEQFF,TGCAGTGCTAGGAGGCGGGAGAGTTACAATGAGCAGTTCTTC
TRBD1,few,TRBV5-4,TRBJ2-1,17,CASSFDGGRGRLNEQFF,TGTGCCAGCAGCTTCGACGGGGGCAGGGGGCGGCTAAATGAGCAGTTCTTC
TRBD2,few,TRBV14,TRBJ2-7,14,CASSPAAGGYEQYF,TGTGCCAGCAGCCCAGCAGCGGGGGGCTACGAGCAGTACTTC
TRBD1,NA,TRBV15,TRBJ2-7,14,CATSSNRGTYEQYF,TGTGCCACCAGTTCGAACAGGGGCACCTACGAGCAGTACTTC
TRBD1,NA,TRBV6-5,TRBJ1-1,13,CASSYNDRGKAFF,TGTGCCAGCAGTTACAACGACAGGGGAAAAGCTTTCTTT
NA,few,TRBV24-1,TRBJ1-2,18,CATSDPSSRLGDPYGYTF,TGTGCCACCAGTGATCCCAGTTCGCGCCTTGGGGACCCGTATGGCTACACCTTC
NA,many,TRBV5-4,TRBJ1-4,13,CASSLALGEKLFF,TGTGCCAGCAGCTTGGCCCTGGGGGAAAAACTGTTTTTT
NA,NA,TRBV2,TRBJ2-3,15,CASSEGRGGTDTQYF,TGTGCCAGCAGTGAAGGAAGGGGCGGCACAGATACGCAGTATTTT
TRBD2,many,TRBV2,TRBJ2-7,13,CASSLSGGDEQYF,TGTGCCAGCAGTCTTAGCGGGGGAGACGAGCAGTACTTC
NA,NA,TRBV10-2,TRBJ2-1,14,CASLTGDTYNEQFF,TGCGCCAGCTTAACGGGGGATACTTACAATGAGCAGTTCTTC
NA,many,TRBV7-2,TRBJ1-1,15,CASSLGPSGDTEAFF,TGTGCCAGCAGCTTAGGCCCCTCCGGGGACACTGAAGCTTTCTTT
NA,many,TRBV6-6,TRBJ1-5,14,CASSYSGRDQPQHF,TGTGCCAGCAGTTACTCGGGGCGGGATCAGCCCCAGCATTTT
NA,many,TRBV7-9,TRBJ1-4,14,CASSPQGTNEKLFF,TGTGCCAGCAGCCCACAGGGAACTAATGAAAAACTGTTTTTT
NA,NA,TRBV28,TRBJ2-2,15,CANAPAGKNTGELFF,TGTGCCAACGCCCCGGCGGGAAAGAACACCGGGGAGCTGTTTTTT
TRBD1,few,TRBV6-5,TRBJ1-2,14,CASSHGTAIYGYTF,TGTGCCAGCAGTCACGGGACAGCAATCTATGGCTACACCTTC
NA,NA,TRBV12-3/TRBV12-4,TRBJ2-7,11,CASSQSSEQYF,TGTGCCAGCAGTCAATCTAGCGAGCAGTACTTC
NA,many,TRBV2,TRBJ1-1,15,CASSEAPRGRSEAFF,TGTGCCAGCAGTGAGGCTCCCAGGGGTCGTTCTGAAGCTTTCTTT
TRBD1,NA,TRBV6-1,TRBJ2-7,14,CASRSPGQKGEQYF,TGTGCCAGCAGATCACCGGGACAGAAGGGCGAGCAGTACTTC
TRBD1,many,TRBV19,TRBJ1-6,16,CASRGTGGSYNSPLHF,TGTGCCAGTAGAGGTACAGGGGGCAGCTATAATTCACCCCTCCACTTT
TRBD2,many,TRBV24-1,TRBJ2-1,15,CATSDSRTSLYEQFF,TGTGCCACCAGTGATTCCCGGACTAGCTTATATGAGCAGTTCTTC
TRBD1,few,TRBV2,TRBJ1-2,15,CASSEPGQGEDGYTF,TGCGCCAGCAGTGAGCCTGGACAGGGCGAGGATGGCTACACCTTC
TRBD1,many,TRBV20-1,TRBJ1-3,18,CSAPYCWTGGASGNTIYF,TGCAGTGCTCCCTATTGTTGGACAGGGGGAGCCTCTGGAAACACCATATATTTT
TRBD1,NA,TRBV29-1,TRBJ2-7,14,CSVDTGTGSYGRYF,TGCAGCGTTGACACAGGGACAGGATCCTACGGGCGGTACTTC
TRBD1,NA,TRBV2,TRBJ2-5,14,CASTPDRAKETQYF,TGTGCCAGCACTCCGGACAGGGCGAAAGAGACCCAGTACTTC
NA,few,TRBV7-9,TRBJ2-5,13,CASSLQDWETQYF,TGTGCCAGCAGCTTACAGGATTGGGAGACCCAGTACTTC
NA,once,TRBV4-3,TRBJ1-1,15,CASSQEISWNTEAFF,TGCGCCAGCAGCCAAGAAATCAGTTGGAACACTGAGGCTTTCTTT
NA,NA,TRBV25-1,TRBJ2-3,12,CASSGVTDTQYF,TGTGCCAGCAGTGGAGTCACAGATACGCAGTATTTT
NA,NA,TRBV5-6,TRBJ2-3,13,CASSLCGTDTQYF,TGTGCCAGCAGCCTGTGCGGTACAGATACGCAGTATTTT
NA,NA,TRBV5-8,TRBJ2-3,14,CASSLAHSTDTQYF,TGTGCCAGCAGCTTGGCCCACAGCACAGATACGCAGTATTTT
NA,NA,TRBV5-1,TRBJ2-7,16,CASSPGLAGPYYEQYF,TGCGCCAGCAGCCCCGGACTGGCGGGACCTTACTACGAGCAGTACTTC
NA,many,TRBV19,TRBJ2-2,14,CASSILEGSGELFF,TGTGCCAGTAGTATCCTGGAGGGAAGCGGGGAGCTGTTTTTT
TRBD1,many,TRBV2,TRBJ1-4,14,CASSKGQGREKLFF,TGTGCCAGCAGTAAAGGACAGGGAAGAGAAAAACTGTTTTTT
NA,NA,TRBV20-1,TRBJ1-6,17,CSARDEGKWGRNSPLHF,TGCAGTGCTAGAGATGAAGGGAAGTGGGGACGTAATTCACCCCTCCACTTT
NA,NA,TRBV2,TRBJ1-6,15,CASSGKEFFNSPLHF,TGTGCCAGCAGTGGGAAAGAATTCTTTAATTCACCCCTCCACTTT
TRBD1,many,TRBV20-1,TRBJ2-2,15,CSAKATGGGTGELFF,TGCAGTGCCAAGGCGACAGGGGGAGGCACCGGGGAGCTGTTTTTT
TRBD2,few,TRBV11-2,TRBJ2-1,14,CASSSTSGSNEQFF,TGTGCCAGCAGCTCTACTAGCGGGAGCAATGAGCAGTTCTTC
NA,NA,TRBV18,TRBJ1-5,14,CASSLQGNNQPQHF,TGTGCCAGCTCACTTCAGGGGAACAATCAGCCCCAGCATTTT
TRBD1,many,TRBV6-5,TRBJ2-7,16,CASSYQLGQGTYEQYF,TGTGCCAGCAGTTACCAACTCGGACAGGGGACCTACGAGCAGTACTTC
TRBD1,NA,TRBV29-1,TRBJ1-1,12,CSDGTGGTEAFF,TGCAGCGACGGGACAGGGGGAACTGAAGCTTTCTTT